One sample yielded the 8 T cell receptor beta chains listed below, sequenced in a study of T cell responses to AZD1222 COVID-19 vaccine. Here immunoSEQ multiplex PCR was the method, and the copy in TCRdb shows in-frame clones only, minus some. The sample lists 100,000 to 150,000 clones, around 89% occurring once. The sample in question was peripheral blood, obtained on day 0 of AZD1222 vaccination. The receptor source for this set is an adult in good health.

V is TRBV28 and J is TRBJ1-1; 7 bases map to TRBD1. The V and J ends lost 7 bases and 1 base, in that order; junction bases with no gene match: 3. The length of the CDR3 is 13 residues. The germline V gene encodes CDR1 MDHEN and CDR2 SYDVKM. The CDR3 loop reads CASTDRPNTEAFF. CDR3 DNA: TGTGCCAGCACGGACAGGCCGAACACTGAAGCTTTCTTT.

The sample holds one count of this clone. The chain joins TRBV6-5 to TRBJ2-5; 8 nucleotides match TRBD1. CDR3 size: 15 residues. The J segment lost 3 bases and the V segment lost 5 bases, leaving 8 bases of the junction unmatched. Germline assignment: CDR1 MNHEY and CDR2 SVGAGI. The CDR3 nucleotides read TGTGCCAGCAGTCCCGGGGACAGGAACAAAGAGACCCAGTACTTC. Its protein product is CASSPGDRNKETQYF.

The chain has TRBV4-2 and TRBJ2-3; D is undetermined. Trimming took off 1 base at V and 6 bases at J, with 20 bases between the two ends. Germline V gene sequence: CDR1 LGHNA, CDR2 YNFKEQ. This CDR3 has 17 amino acids. The CDR3 bases are TGTGCCAGCAGCCAAGGAGGTCACCCCGCCTTCATCGATACGCAGTATTTT. It encodes CASSQGGHPAFIDTQYF.

V usage is TRBV28 and J usage is TRBJ1-2, with D tentatively TRBD1 (6 bases). CDR1 is MDHEN, CDR2 SYDVKM, per germline. The CDR3 is made up of 13 amino acids. V was pared by 2 bases and J by 7 bases, with 11 bases between. For the CDR3, the DNA is TGTGCCAGCAGTTTAGAAGGGGGGTTTGGCTACACCTTC. Residues: CASSLEGGFGYTF.

This clone showed up just a few times. The J gene is TRBJ2-3, the V gene TRBV7-9, with D tentatively TRBD2 (5 bases). The CDR3 covers 14 residues. V was shortened by 5 bases and J by 2 bases, with 11 bases between the two germline ends. Germline V gene lookup returns CDR1 SEHNR and CDR2 FQNEAQ (reference sequence). CDR3 region: CASSHRGTTDTQYF. CDR3 DNA: TGTGCCAGCAGCCACCGGGGAACCACAGATACGCAGTATTTT.

V and J are TRBV28 and TRBJ2-5; D uncertain. CDR3 length: 13 residues. Germline CDR1 and CDR2: MDHEN and SYDVKM. The ends were cut back, 2 bases at V and 0 bases at J, with 4 bases in the middle. This CDR3 reads CASSLTYQETQYF. In nucleotides, the CDR3 is TGTGCCAGCAGTTTAACGTACCAAGAGACCCAGTACTTC. Using reference TRBV28 and TRBJ2-5 for the parts outside the CDR3, the full variable domain is DVKVTQSSRYLVKRTGEKVFLECVQDMDHENMFWYRQDPGLGLRLIYFSYDVKMKEKGDIPEGYSVSREKKERFSLILESASTNQTSMYLCASSLTYQETQYFGPGTRLLVL.

The genes are TRBV11-2 and TRBJ1-2; D remains ambiguous. Looked up from germline, CDR1 is SGHAT and CDR2 is FQNNGV. Trimming removed 5 bases from V and 8 bases from J, with 12 bases in between. This CDR3 has 12 residues. The CDR3 sequence is CASSHRAVGYTF. The CDR3 DNA is TGTGCCAGCAGCCACCGGGCAGTCGGCTACACCTTC.

V usage is TRBV5-1 and J usage is TRBJ2-3; D may match TRBD1 or TRBD2 (5 bases each). Germline V gene lookup returns CDR1 SGHRS and CDR2 YFSETQ. The CDR3 runs to 15 residues. Trimming left V 2 bases short and J 2 bases short, with 12 bases between. The DNA for the CDR3 is TGCGCCAGCAGCTTAGTTCCGGGACCCACAGATACGCAGTATTTT. It codes for CASSLVPGPTDTQYF.